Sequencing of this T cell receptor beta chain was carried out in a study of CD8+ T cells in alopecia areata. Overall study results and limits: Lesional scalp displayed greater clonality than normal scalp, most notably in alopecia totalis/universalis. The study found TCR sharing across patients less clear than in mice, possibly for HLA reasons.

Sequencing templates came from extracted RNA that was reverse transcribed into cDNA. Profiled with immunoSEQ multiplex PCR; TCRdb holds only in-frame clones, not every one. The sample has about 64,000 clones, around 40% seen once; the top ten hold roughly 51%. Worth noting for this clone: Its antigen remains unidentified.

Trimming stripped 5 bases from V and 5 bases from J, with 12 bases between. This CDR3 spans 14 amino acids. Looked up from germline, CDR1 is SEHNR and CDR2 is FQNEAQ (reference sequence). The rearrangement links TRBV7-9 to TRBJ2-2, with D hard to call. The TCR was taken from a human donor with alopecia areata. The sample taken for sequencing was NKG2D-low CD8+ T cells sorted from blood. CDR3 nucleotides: TGTGCCAGCAGCCCTAGTTTGGGAACCGGGGAGCTGTTTTTT. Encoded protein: CASSPSLGTGELFF. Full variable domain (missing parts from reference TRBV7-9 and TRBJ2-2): DTGVSQNPRHKITKRGQNVTFRCDPISEHNRLYWYRQTLGQGPEFLTYFQNEAQLEKSRLLSDRFSAERPKGSFSTLEIQRTEQGDSAMYLCASSPSLGTGELFFGEGSRLTVL.